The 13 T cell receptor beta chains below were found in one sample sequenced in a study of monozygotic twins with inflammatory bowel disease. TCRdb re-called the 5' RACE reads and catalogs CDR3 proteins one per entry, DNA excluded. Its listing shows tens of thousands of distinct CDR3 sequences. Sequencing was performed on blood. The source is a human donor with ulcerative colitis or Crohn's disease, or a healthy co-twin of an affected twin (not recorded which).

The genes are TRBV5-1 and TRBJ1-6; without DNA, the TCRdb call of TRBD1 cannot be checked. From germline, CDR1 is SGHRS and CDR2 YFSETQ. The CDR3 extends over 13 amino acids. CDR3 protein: CASSLEGVSPLHF.

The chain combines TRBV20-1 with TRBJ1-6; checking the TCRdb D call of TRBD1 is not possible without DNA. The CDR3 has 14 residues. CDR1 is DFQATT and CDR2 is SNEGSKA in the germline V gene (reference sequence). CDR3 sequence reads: CSAREGGPTTPLHF.

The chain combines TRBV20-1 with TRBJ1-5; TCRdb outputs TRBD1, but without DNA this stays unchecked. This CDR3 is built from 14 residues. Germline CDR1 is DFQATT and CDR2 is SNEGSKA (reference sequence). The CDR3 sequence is CSAPRQGAIQPQHF.

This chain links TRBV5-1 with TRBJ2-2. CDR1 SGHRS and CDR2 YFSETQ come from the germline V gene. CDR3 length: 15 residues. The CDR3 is CASSLGQLNTGELFF.

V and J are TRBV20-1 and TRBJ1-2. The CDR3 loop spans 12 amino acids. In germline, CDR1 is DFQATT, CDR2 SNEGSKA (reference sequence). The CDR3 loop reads CSAWTANYGYTF.

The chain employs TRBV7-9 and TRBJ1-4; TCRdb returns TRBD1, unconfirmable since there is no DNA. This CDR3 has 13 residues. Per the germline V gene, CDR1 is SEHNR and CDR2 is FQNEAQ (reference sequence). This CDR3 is CASTRTENEKLFF. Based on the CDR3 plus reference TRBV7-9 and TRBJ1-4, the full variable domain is DTGVSQNPRHKITKRGQNVTFRCDPISEHNRLYWYRQTLGQGPEFLTYFQNEAQLEKSRLLSDRFSAERPKGSFSTLEIQRTEQGDSAMYLCASTRTENEKLFFGSGTQLSVL.

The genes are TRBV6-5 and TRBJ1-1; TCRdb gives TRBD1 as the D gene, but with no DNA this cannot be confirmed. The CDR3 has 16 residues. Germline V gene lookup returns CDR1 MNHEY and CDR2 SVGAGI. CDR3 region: CASSLPNRGLGGEAFF.

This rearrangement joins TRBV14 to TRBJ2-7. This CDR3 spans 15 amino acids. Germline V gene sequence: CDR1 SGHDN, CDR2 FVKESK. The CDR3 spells CASSQDHGRTYEQYF.

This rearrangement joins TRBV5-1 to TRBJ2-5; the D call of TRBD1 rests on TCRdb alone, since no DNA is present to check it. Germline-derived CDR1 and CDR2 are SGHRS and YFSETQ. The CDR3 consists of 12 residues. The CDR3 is CASKGGQETQYF.

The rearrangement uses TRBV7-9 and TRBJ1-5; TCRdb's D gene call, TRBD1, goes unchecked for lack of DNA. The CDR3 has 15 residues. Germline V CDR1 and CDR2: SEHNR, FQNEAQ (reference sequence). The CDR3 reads CASSLGTVLSQPQHF.

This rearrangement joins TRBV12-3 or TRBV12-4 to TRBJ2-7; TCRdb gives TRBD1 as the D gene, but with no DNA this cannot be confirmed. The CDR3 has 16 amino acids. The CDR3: CASSLPWTGSSYEQYF.

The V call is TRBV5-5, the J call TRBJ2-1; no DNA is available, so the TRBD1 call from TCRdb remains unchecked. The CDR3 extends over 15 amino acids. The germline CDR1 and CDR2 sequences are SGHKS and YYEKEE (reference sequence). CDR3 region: CASSLQGGHLHSPFF.

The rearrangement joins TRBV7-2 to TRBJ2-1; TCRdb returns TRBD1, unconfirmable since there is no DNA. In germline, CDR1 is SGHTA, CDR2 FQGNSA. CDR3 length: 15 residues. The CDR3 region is CASSIGTGDLYEQFF.